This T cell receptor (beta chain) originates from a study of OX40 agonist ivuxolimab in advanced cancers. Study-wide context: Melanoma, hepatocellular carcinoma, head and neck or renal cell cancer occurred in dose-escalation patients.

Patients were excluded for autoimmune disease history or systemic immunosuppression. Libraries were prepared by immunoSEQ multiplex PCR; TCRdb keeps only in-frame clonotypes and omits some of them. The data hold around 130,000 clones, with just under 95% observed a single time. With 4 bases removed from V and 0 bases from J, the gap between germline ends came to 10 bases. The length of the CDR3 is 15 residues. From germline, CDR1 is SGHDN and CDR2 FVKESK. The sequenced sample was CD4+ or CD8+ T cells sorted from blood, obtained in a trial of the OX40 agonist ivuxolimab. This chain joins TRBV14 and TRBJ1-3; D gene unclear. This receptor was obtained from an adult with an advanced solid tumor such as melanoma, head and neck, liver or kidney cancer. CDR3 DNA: TGTGCCAGCAGCCTACAGCTGAGCTCTGGAAACACCATATATTTT. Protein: CASSLQLSSGNTIYF.